One and the same sample provided the 13 T cell receptor beta chains below, sequenced in a study of blood T cell repertoires in COVID-19. Profiled with immunoSEQ multiplex PCR; TCRdb holds only in-frame clones, not every one. The top ten hold roughly 4.2% of the sample, which has over 85,000 clones, more than 90% seen once. The sequenced sample consisted of peripheral blood. The receptors here all came from a man aged 18 to 29 with acute or convalescent COVID-19.

The rearrangement uses TRBV28 and TRBJ2-6, with TRBD2 identical over 8 bases. Germline V lookup: CDR1 MDHEN, CDR2 SYDVKM. The length of the CDR3 is 18 residues. The junction had 12 bases not matched to a gene; V was cut back by 8 bases and J by 0 bases. The CDR3, as DNA: TGTGCCAGCGGGAAGTCGGGAGGGGTATTCTCTGGGGCCAACGTCCTGACTTTC. This sequence encodes CASGKSGGVFSGANVLTF.

This clone was detected only a few times. V and J are TRBV12-5 and TRBJ1-1; 7 bases line up with TRBD1. J was trimmed by 3 bases and V by 7 bases; bases with no gene match: 11. Germline V gene lookup returns CDR1 LGHNT and CDR2 FRNRAP. The CDR3 contains 15 residues. CDR3: CASVPDRARDTEAFF. The CDR3 DNA is TGTGCTAGTGTCCCTGACAGGGCTAGGGACACTGAAGCTTTCTTT.

The chain joins TRBV27 to TRBJ2-1, with 7 bases aligning to TRBD1. The V segment lost 4 bases and the J segment 4 bases; nucleotides outside the gene matches: 10. This CDR3 is built from 16 residues. Germline assignment: CDR1 MNHEY and CDR2 SMNVEV (reference sequence). The CDR3 reads CASSWGQFGGYNEQFF. In nucleotides, the CDR3 is TGTGCCAGCAGTTGGGGACAGTTTGGGGGTTACAATGAGCAGTTCTTC.

The chain couples TRBV24-1 to TRBJ2-1, with TRBD2 matching over 7 bases. CDR1 is KGHDR, CDR2 SFDVKD, per germline. There are 15 residues in the CDR3. Trimming removed 5 bases from V and 7 bases from J; junction bases left unmatched: 10. CDR3 loop: CATSGSGTIINEQFF. CDR3 DNA: TGTGCCACCAGTGGTTCCGGGACTATCATAAATGAGCAGTTCTTC.

The V and J genes are TRBV2 and TRBJ2-3; D is possibly TRBD2 (5 bases). Trimming took off 5 bases at V and 3 bases at J, with 9 bases between the two ends. Germline assignment: CDR1 SNHLY and CDR2 FYNNEI. CDR3 length equals 13 residues. CDR3 protein: CASSPGLTDTQYF. The DNA of the CDR3 is TGTGCCAGCAGTCCCGGACTGACAGATACGCAGTATTTT.

The chain combines TRBV6-5 with TRBJ2-7; D is undetermined. Germline CDR1 MNHEY, CDR2 SVGAGI. The CDR3 runs to 13 residues. Trimming pared 5 bases from V and 5 bases from J, leaving 13 bases between. Here the CDR3 reads CASSPNAVHEQYF. The CDR3 DNA sequence: TGTGCCAGCAGTCCTAACGCGGTACACGAGCAGTACTTC.

The CDR3 DNA reads TGTGCCAGCAGGGCCTCAGGGTTCGCCTCTGGGGCCAACGTCCTGACTTTC. It specifies CASRASGFASGANVLTF. The V gene is TRBV27, the J gene TRBJ2-6, with D perhaps matching TRBD1 (5 bases). This CDR3 spans 17 amino acids. The V and J ends lost 6 bases and 0 bases respectively, with 15 bases between them. Germline V gene data show CDR1 as MNHEY and CDR2 as SMNVEV (reference sequence).

The count of this clone is one. The chain carries TRBV19 and TRBJ1-5, with 9 bases identical to TRBD1. The germline CDR1 and CDR2 sequences are LNHDA and SQIVND (reference sequence). The CDR3 spans 15 residues. The trim removed 4 bases at V and 6 bases at J, leaving 7 bases unmatched. The CDR3 region has the DNA TGTGCCAGTAGTAGGGGACAGGGAGGAGGTCAGCCCCAGCATTTT. Protein sequence: CASSRGQGGGQPQHF.

The genes are TRBV29-1 and TRBJ1-5, with D maybe TRBD1 (5 bases). The CDR3 runs 13 residues. The V and J ends lost 3 bases and 7 bases respectively, with 13 bases between them. Germline V gives CDR1 SQVTM, CDR2 ANQGSEA. The CDR3 DNA sequence: TGCAGCGTTGAGGTGCTGGAGGGGCAGCCCCAGCATTTT. Translated, it gives CSVEVLEGQPQHF.

V gene TRBV5-1 combines with J gene TRBJ1-2; the D gene is possibly TRBD1 (6 bases). There are 14 residues in the CDR3. The germline gives CDR1 SGHRS, CDR2 YFSETQ. With 4 bases removed from V and 7 bases from J, the gap between germline ends came to 17 bases. The CDR3: CASSPMGATVGYTF. The CDR3 DNA follows: TGCGCCAGCAGCCCAATGGGGGCTACCGTTGGCTACACCTTC.

This rearrangement joins TRBV11-2 to TRBJ2-7, with D unclear. The CDR3 extends over 14 amino acids. Germline V CDR1 and CDR2: SGHAT, FQNNGV. Trimming took off 3 bases at V and 0 bases at J, with 9 bases between the two ends. In DNA form, the CDR3 reads TGTGCCAGCAGCTTGTATCTAGACTCCTACGAGCAGTACTTC. The encoded protein is CASSLYLDSYEQYF.

This chain joins TRBV9 and TRBJ2-6; D is possibly TRBD1 (5 bases). The CDR3 has 16 amino acids. V dropped 0 bases and J dropped 2 bases, with 9 bases sitting between them. Germline values: CDR1 SGDLS, CDR2 YYNGEE. The CDR3 is CASSVDEDTGANVLTF. The CDR3 coding sequence is TGTGCCAGCAGCGTAGACGAGGACACTGGGGCCAACGTCCTGACTTTC.

The rearrangement links TRBV6-1 to TRBJ1-1; 8 positions agree with TRBD1. Trimming at V came to 2 bases and at J to 1 base, leaving 6 bases not matched to a gene. The CDR3 runs 16 residues. CDR1 MNHNS and CDR2 SASEGT come from the germline V gene. The CDR3 region is CASSELGQGGNTEAFF. CDR3 sequence (DNA): TGTGCCAGCAGTGAATTAGGACAGGGAGGGAACACTGAAGCTTTCTTT.